The rows below give T cell receptor beta chains drawn from one sample of a study of blood T cells in healthy people across ages. TCRdb independently ran MiXCR on the 5' RACE reads; one entry per CDR3 protein. The table records around 690,000 distinct CDR3 sequences, approximately 50% of them present only once. Sequenced sample: blood. These receptors originate from a man between 60 and 75 years old in good health. CDR3s include the opening cysteine and the closing phenylalanine or tryptophan. D genes are given only for firm matches. A clone size is listed for some rows: how often the clone was seen (once, few, many), or a class if it is expanded.

j_call cdr3_length clone_size d_call v_call cdr3_nt cdr3_aa
TRBJ2-7 17 many - TRBV21-1 TGTGCCAGCAGCTGGCGCGGACAGGGGGGTAGGGAGTACGAGCAGTACTTC CASSWRGQGGREYEQYF
TRBJ1-5 15 few - TRBV20-1 TGCAGTGCTAGTCGCCGACACCTTAGCAATCAGCCCCAGCATTTT CSASRRHLSNQPQHF
TRBJ2-2 14 - - TRBV12-3/TRBV12-4 TGTGCCAGCAGGACCCCTTGGGGCACCGGGGAGCTGTTTTTT CASRTPWGTGELFF
TRBJ2-7 17 - TRBD2 TRBV3-1 TGTGCCAGCAGCCAGATAGCGAGGACTAGCGGGGGCTACGAGCAGTACTTC CASSQIARTSGGYEQYF
TRBJ2-4 11 many TRBD2 TRBV20-1 TGCAGTGCTAGGGGAGGGAACATTCAGTACTTC CSARGGNIQYF
TRBJ2-7 19 - TRBD2 TRBV5-5 TGTGCCAGCAGCTTGCTGGGACTAGCGGGGGGGATTACTTCCTACGAGCAGTACTTC CASSLLGLAGGITSYEQYF
TRBJ1-5 13 - - TRBV27 TGTGCCAGCAGTTGGGAAGGGGGTCAGCCCCAGCATTTT CASSWEGGQPQHF
TRBJ1-5 19 few TRBD1 TRBV15 TGTGCCACCAGCAGAGATTCTCCAGGTGCGACAGGGGGCAATCAGCCCCAGCATTTT CATSRDSPGATGGNQPQHF
TRBJ2-1 14 - - TRBV10-3 TGTGCCATCGGTACCGTCGGCAGAGACAATGAGCAGTTCTTC CAIGTVGRDNEQFF
TRBJ2-5 14 - TRBD2 TRBV24-1 TGTGCCACCAGTGACGGGACTAGCGGTGAGACCCAGTACTTC CATSDGTSGETQYF
TRBJ2-5 15 - TRBD1 TRBV5-1 TGCGCCAGCAGCTGGGGACAGGGGGGTCAAGAGACCCAGTACTTC CASSWGQGGQETQYF
TRBJ2-3 18 few TRBD2 TRBV10-3 TGTGCCATCAGATCCCTCGGCGGGGGTAATACATTCACAGATACGCAGTATTTT CAIRSLGGGNTFTDTQYF
TRBJ2-3 17 few TRBD2 TRBV27 TGTGCCAGCACTACCGGGGGTAGCGGGGGCGCAGGGAATACGCAGTATTTT CASTTGGSGGAGNTQYF
TRBJ2-7 13 many - TRBV25-1 TGTGCCAGTGTACCTGCAGGGGGGTACGAGCAGTACTTC CASVPAGGYEQYF
TRBJ2-7 19 - TRBD1 TRBV5-5 TGTGCCAGCAGCTTCGAAGGTACCTTCAGGGGGCCAAGCTACAATGAGCAGTACTTC CASSFEGTFRGPSYNEQYF
TRBJ2-7 15 few TRBD1 TRBV28 TGTGCCAGCAGTTACTTCGGACAGGGGGCGTTCGAGCAGTACTTC CASSYFGQGAFEQYF